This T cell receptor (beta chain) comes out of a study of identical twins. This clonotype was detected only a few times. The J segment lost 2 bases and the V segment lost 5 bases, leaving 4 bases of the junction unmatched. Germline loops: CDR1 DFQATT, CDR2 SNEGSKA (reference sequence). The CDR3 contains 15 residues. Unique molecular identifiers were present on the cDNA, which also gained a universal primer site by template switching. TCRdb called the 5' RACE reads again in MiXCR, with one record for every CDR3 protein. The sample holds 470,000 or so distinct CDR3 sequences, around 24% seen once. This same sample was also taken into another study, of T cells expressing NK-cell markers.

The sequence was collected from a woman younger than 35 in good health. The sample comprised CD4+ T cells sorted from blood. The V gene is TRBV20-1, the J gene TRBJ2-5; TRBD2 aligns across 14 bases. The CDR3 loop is CSARTSGRYQETQYF. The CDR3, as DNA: TGCAGTGCTCGGACTAGCGGGAGGTATCAAGAGACCCAGTACTTC.